The clone carrying this T cell receptor (beta chain) was counted ten times or more. Its antigen remains unknown. Compared with germline, one end of the junction differs, possibly owing to a read error. The TCR beta CDR3 regions underwent amplification from RNA transcripts. In the first round, RT-PCR was carried out with HTBI primers, and a multiplex PCR formed the second round. TCRdb independently ran MiXCR on the multiplex PCR reads; one entry per CDR3 protein. This sample carries roughly 500,000 distinct CDR3 sequences, 13% to 15% of them seen once, and the ten largest clones take around 9.8%. The data are from a study of Graves' ophthalmopathy and Graves' hyperthyroidism. The study, taken as a whole, reports: The model predicted progression of ophthalmopathy with a sensitivity of more than 60%, and its specificity was roughly 72%. Using 13 signatures, a model distinguished ophthalmopathy from stable hyperthyroidism, reaching around 86% sensitivity and 81.08% specificity. Detection in blood was also observed for most expanded thyroid clonotypes above 0.001 frequency.

Fresh peripheral blood, about 10 ml, was the PBMC source. The CDR3 is 13 residues long. Looked up from germline, CDR1 is SGHNT and CDR2 is YENEEA. Sequencing was carried out using blood. The TCR was taken from a woman in her 30s with Graves' ophthalmopathy. The rearrangement links TRBV11-3 to TRBJ1-2, with D possibly being TRBD1 (6 bases). CDR3 DNA: TGTGCCAGCAGCTTAGTCCTCACCCAGGGGCAAGCCTTC. Translated: CASSLVLTQGQAF.